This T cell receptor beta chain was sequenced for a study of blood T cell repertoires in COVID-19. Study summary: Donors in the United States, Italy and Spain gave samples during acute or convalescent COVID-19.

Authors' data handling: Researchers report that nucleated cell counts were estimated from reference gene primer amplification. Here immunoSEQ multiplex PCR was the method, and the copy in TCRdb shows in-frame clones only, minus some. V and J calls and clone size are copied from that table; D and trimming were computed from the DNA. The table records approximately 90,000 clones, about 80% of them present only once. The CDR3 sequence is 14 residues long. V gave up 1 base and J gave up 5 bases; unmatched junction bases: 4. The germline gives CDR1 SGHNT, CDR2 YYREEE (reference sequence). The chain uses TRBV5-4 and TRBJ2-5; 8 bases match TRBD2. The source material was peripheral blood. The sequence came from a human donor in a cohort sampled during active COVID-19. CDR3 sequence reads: CASSLLAGGETQYF. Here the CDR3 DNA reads TGTGCCAGCAGCTTGCTTGCGGGAGGCGAGACCCAGTACTTC.